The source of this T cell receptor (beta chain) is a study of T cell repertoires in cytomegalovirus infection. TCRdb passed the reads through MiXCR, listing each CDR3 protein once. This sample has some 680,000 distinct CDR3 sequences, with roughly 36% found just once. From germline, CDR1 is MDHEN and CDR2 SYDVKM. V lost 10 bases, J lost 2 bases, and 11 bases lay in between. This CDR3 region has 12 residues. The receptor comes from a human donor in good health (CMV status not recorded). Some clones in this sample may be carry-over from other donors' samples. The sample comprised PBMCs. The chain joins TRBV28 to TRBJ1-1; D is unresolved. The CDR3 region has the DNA TGTGCCATCAAAGAACTAAACACTGAAGCTTTCTTT. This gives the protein CAIKELNTEAFF.